The 32 T cell receptor beta chains given below trace back to one sample, sequenced in a study of T-cell memory formation after mild COVID-19. TCRdb redid the calling of the 5' RACE reads with MiXCR, one entry per CDR3 protein. The table includes roughly 500,000 distinct CDR3 sequences, roughly 20% detected once. Sequenced input: PBMCs or a T cell subset sorted from them (not recorded which). These receptor sequences come from an adult woman who had mild COVID-19 (a few samples of this study predate the infection). Cell type and time point are not known.

This chain uses TRBV12-3 or TRBV12-4 with TRBJ2-3, with TRBD1 identical over 10 bases. The CDR3 has 17 residues. Germline trimming cut 5 bases from V and 2 bases from J; bases unmatched to any gene: 10. CDR3 region: CASSLPRQGADTDTQYF. In DNA form, the CDR3 reads TGTGCCAGCAGTCTACCCCGACAGGGGGCTGACACAGATACGCAGTATTTT.

The rearrangement joins TRBV20-1 to TRBJ2-7, with 11 bases fitting TRBD2. In germline, CDR1 is DFQATT, CDR2 SNEGSKA (reference sequence). J gave up 2 bases and V 2 bases, and 11 bases lay outside the gene matches. The CDR3 is 17 amino acids. This chain's CDR3 is CSARNGSGRAKTYEQYF. DNA of the CDR3: TGCAGTGCTAGAAATGGTAGCGGGAGGGCCAAAACCTACGAGCAGTACTTC.

This chain joins TRBV18 and TRBJ2-5, with D hard to call. The length of the CDR3 is 14 residues. Germline V gene sequence: CDR1 KGHSH, CDR2 LQKENI. V lost 0 bases, J lost 2 bases, and 7 bases lay in between. The CDR3: CASSPPMTQETQYF. The DNA for the CDR3 is TGTGCCAGCTCACCACCGATGACGCAAGAGACCCAGTACTTC. Full variable domain (outside the CDR3, taken from reference TRBV18 and TRBJ2-5): NAGVMQNPRHLVRRRGQEARLRCSPMKGHSHVYWYRQLPEEGLKFMVYLQKENIIDESGMPKERFSAEFPKEGPSILRIQQVVRGDSAAYFCASSPPMTQETQYFGPGTRLLVL.

The chain employs TRBV2 and TRBJ2-7, with TRBD1 matching over 8 bases. The CDR3 sequence is 14 residues long. The V gene's germline CDR1 is SNHLY and CDR2 FYNNEI. Germline trimming cut 6 bases from V and 1 base from J; bases unmatched to any gene: 5. The CDR3 DNA is TGTGCCAGCAGGAAGGACAGGGCTTCCTACGAGCAGTACTTC. Amino acid sequence: CASRKDRASYEQYF.

In its sample, this clonotype was seen a few times. The chain links TRBV7-3 to TRBJ1-1; no reliable D call. Trimming cost V 1 base and J 1 base, with 7 bases left between them. The germline CDR1 and CDR2 sequences are SGHTA and FQGTGA. CDR3 length equals 14 residues. The CDR3 nucleotides are TGTGCCAGCAGCTTAATCCCCGGGAACACTGAAGCTTTCTTT. Its translation: CASSLIPGNTEAFF. Full variable domain (remainder filled in from reference TRBV7-3 and TRBJ1-1): GAGVSQTPSNKVTEKGKYVELRCDPISGHTALYWYRQSLGQGPEFLIYFQGTGAADDSGLPNDRFFAVRPEGSVSTLKIQRTERGDSAVYLCASSLIPGNTEAFFGQGTRLTVV.

The genes are TRBV12-3 or TRBV12-4 and TRBJ1-1, with 7 nucleotides matching TRBD1. V lost 4 bases and J lost 7; bases outside the gene matches: 3. The CDR3 runs 12 residues. The CDR3 DNA reads TGTGCCAGCAGTTCAGGGGGAGGTGAAGCTTTCTTT. It translates to CASSSGGGEAFF.

This clonotype was observed many times. The gene calls are TRBV7-2 and TRBJ1-2; no clear D gene. V lost 5 bases and J 4 bases, leaving 11 bases between the germline ends. The CDR3 length is 13 residues. CDR1 SGHTA and CDR2 FQGNSA come from the germline V gene. CDR3 loop: CASSLGESYGYTF. For the CDR3, the DNA is TGTGCCAGCAGCCTCGGGGAGTCCTATGGCTACACCTTC.

This rearrangement joins TRBV9 to TRBJ1-1, with 10 bases lining up with TRBD1. Germline CDR1 reads SGDLS; CDR2 reads YYNGEE. This CDR3 is built from 13 residues. J was trimmed by 3 bases and V by 7 bases; bases with no gene match: 3. The CDR3 region has the DNA TGTGCCAGCGGACAGGGGGTTTACACTGAAGCTTTCTTT. Translation: CASGQGVYTEAFF.

V is TRBV3-1 and J is TRBJ2-3, with unresolved D. The CDR3 runs to 14 residues. The V gene's germline CDR1 is LGHDT and CDR2 YNNKEL (reference sequence). V lost 2 bases to trimming and J lost 1 base, with 7 bases between them. CDR3 protein: CASSQIRGTDTQYF. Written as DNA, the CDR3 is TGTGCCAGCAGCCAAATTCGGGGCACAGATACGCAGTATTTT.

In its sample, this clonotype was seen a few times. The chain is built from TRBV4-3 and TRBJ2-7; D assignment may be TRBD1 or TRBD2 (5 bases each). The CDR3 is 17 residues long. Between the trimmed V and J ends, which lost 0 bases and 0 bases, there was a span of 15 bases. Looked up from germline, CDR1 is LGHNA and CDR2 is YSLEER. The CDR3 region is CASSQDWGRISSYEQYF. DNA for the CDR3: TGCGCCAGCAGCCAAGATTGGGGACGGATTAGCTCCTACGAGCAGTACTTC.

At least ten counts were recorded for this clonotype. The rearrangement joins TRBV5-1 to TRBJ2-1, with TRBD1 identical over 9 bases. CDR1 is SGHRS and CDR2 is YFSETQ in the germline V gene. This CDR3 spans 14 amino acids. Losses at the gene ends were 0 bases for V and 6 bases for J; bases not matched to a gene: 1. The CDR3 sequence: CASSLGQGVNEQFF. CDR3 DNA sequence: TGCGCCAGCAGCTTGGGACAGGGGGTCAATGAGCAGTTCTTC.

This clonotype occurred once. This chain links TRBV24-1 with TRBJ2-1; 7 bases agree with TRBD2. V lost 4 bases, J lost 5 bases, and 10 bases stayed unmatched. Looked up from germline, CDR1 is KGHDR and CDR2 is SFDVKD. The CDR3 is made up of 16 amino acids. CDR3 DNA sequence: TGTGCCACCAGTGACCCCGCTAGCGGAGAGGACAATGAGCAGTTCTTC. Its protein is CATSDPASGEDNEQFF.

Ten or more counts support this clonotype. V gene TRBV7-2 combines with J gene TRBJ2-7; 12 bases line up with TRBD1. Germline lookup yields CDR1 SGHTA and CDR2 FQGNSA. This CDR3 comprises 16 residues. With V trimmed by 0 bases and J by 4 bases, 4 bases remained unmatched. CDR3 sequence (DNA): TGTGCCAGCAGCTTAGCCGGGACAGGGGGCGGTTACGAGCAGTACTTC. It yields the protein CASSLAGTGGGYEQYF.

This clonotype was picked up a small number of times. J is TRBJ2-1 and V is TRBV20-1; possible D gene TRBD2, 6 bases. Deletions cut 2 bases from V and 0 bases from J, with 17 bases between. The CDR3 length is 17 residues. Germline V CDR1 and CDR2: DFQATT, SNEGSKA (reference sequence). The CDR3 bases are TGCAGTGCTAGAATTAGCGGATACCTCAGCTCCTACAATGAGCAGTTCTTC. Protein: CSARISGYLSSYNEQFF.

This clonotype was seen only a few times. This rearrangement joins TRBV2 to TRBJ2-7; D possibly uses TRBD1 or TRBD2 (6 bases each). Germline values: CDR1 SNHLY, CDR2 FYNNEI. CDR3 length: 16 residues. V lost 1 base, J lost 3 bases, and 16 bases lay in between. CDR3 sequence reads: CASSEGGALFLYEQYF. CDR3 DNA: TGTGCCAGCAGTGAAGGGGGGGCCCTTTTCCTCTACGAGCAGTACTTC.

This clonotype turned up a few times. The chain carries TRBV9 and TRBJ2-1; maybe TRBD2 (8 bases). Trimming pared 4 bases from V and 8 bases from J, leaving 19 bases between. The length of the CDR3 is 15 residues. Germline lookup yields CDR1 SGDLS and CDR2 YYNGEE. The DNA for the CDR3 is TGTGCCAGCAGCTATTGGGGACTAGGGGGCGATGAGCAGTTCTTC. This sequence encodes CASSYWGLGGDEQFF.

This chain uses TRBV7-2 with TRBJ2-3; D perhaps matches TRBD2 (5 bases). Trimming cost V 1 base and J 6 bases, with 23 bases left between them. The CDR3 is 18 amino acids. Germline CDR1 SGHTA, CDR2 FQGNSA. CDR3 sequence (DNA): TGTGCCAGCAGCTTAGGGGTGCCCCTAGCCATATGGAGGGATACGCAGTATTTT. This codes for CASSLGVPLAIWRDTQYF.

The CDR3 protein is CASSPPAGGSPLHF. Here the CDR3 DNA reads TGTGCCAGCAGCCCCCCGGCAGGGGGTTCACCCCTCCACTTT. The rearrangement links TRBV5-5 to TRBJ1-6, with TRBD1 identical over 7 bases. The CDR3 length is 14 residues. J lost 9 bases, V lost 4 bases, and 7 bases had no gene match. Germline CDR1 SGHKS, CDR2 YYEKEE (reference sequence). The full variable domain, rest sourced from reference TRBV5-5 and TRBJ1-6, is DAGVTQSPTHLIKTRGQQVTLRCSPISGHKSVSWYQQVLGQGPQFIFQYYEKEERGRGNFPDRFSARQFPNYSSELNVNALLLGDSALYLCASSPPAGGSPLHFGNGTRLTVT.

The J gene is TRBJ1-1, the V gene TRBV10-3; weak D call: TRBD1 (5 bases). This CDR3 is built from 15 residues. CDR1 is ENHRY and CDR2 is SYGVKD in the germline V gene. V lost 10 bases and J 0 bases, leaving 18 bases between the germline ends. Here the CDR3 reads CATAKNDRLNTEAFF. The CDR3 DNA reads TGTGCCACCGCGAAGAACGACAGATTGAACACTGAAGCTTTCTTT.

This sequence joins TRBV7-9 and TRBJ2-5; D gene unclear. The CDR3 length is 13 residues. Germline CDR1 SEHNR, CDR2 FQNEAQ (reference sequence). Trimming pared 4 bases from V and 4 bases from J, leaving 10 bases between. CDR3 sequence (DNA): TGTGCCAGCAGCTACCACAACTCAGAGACCCAGTACTTC. Its protein is CASSYHNSETQYF.

This clonotype was counted between two and nine times. The CDR3 sequence: CATSAGPSLAEQYF. The DNA of the CDR3 is TGTGCCACCAGTGCCGGACCTTCCCTGGCCGAGCAGTACTTC. The chain joins TRBV24-1 to TRBJ2-7; no firm D call. CDR3 length: 14 residues. The V and J ends lost 5 bases and 6 bases respectively, with 16 bases between them. The V gene's germline CDR1 is KGHDR and CDR2 SFDVKD.

V and J are TRBV5-1 and TRBJ2-1; the match to TRBD2 covers 8 bases. Germline V gene lookup returns CDR1 SGHRS and CDR2 YFSETQ. The CDR3 runs to 13 residues. The junction had 2 bases not matched to a gene; V was cut back by 7 bases and J by 2 bases. The CDR3 here is CASEGLAYNEQFF. Here the CDR3 DNA reads TGCGCCAGCGAGGGACTAGCCTACAATGAGCAGTTCTTC.

This chain links TRBV20-1 with TRBJ2-7; D may be TRBD1 (5 bases). With 8 bases removed from V and 0 bases from J, the gap between germline ends came to 20 bases. CDR1 and CDR2 from the germline V gene are DFQATT and SNEGSKA (reference sequence). This CDR3 is built from 15 residues. CDR3 DNA: TGCAGTACCGATTCACAGGCCTCGTCCTCCTACGAGCAGTACTTC. Encoded protein: CSTDSQASSSYEQYF.

The J gene is TRBJ2-2, the V gene TRBV6-5; D is ambiguous. Germline V gene lookup returns CDR1 MNHEY and CDR2 SVGAGI. Trimming left V 2 bases short and J 4 bases short, with 5 bases between. The CDR3 extends over 13 amino acids. CDR3 sequence (DNA): TGTGCCAGCAGTTACGAGACCACCGGGGAGCTGTTTTTT. It encodes CASSYETTGELFF.

This clonotype was counted between two and nine times. The chain has TRBV3-1 and TRBJ2-4, with 7 positions matching TRBD1. There are 15 residues in the CDR3. Per germline, CDR1 LGHDT and CDR2 YNNKEL (reference sequence). V was clipped by 1 base and J by 6 bases; unmatched bases: 6. The CDR3 reads CASSQGQGEVNIQYF. The CDR3 DNA is TGTGCCAGCAGCCAAGGACAGGGAGAGGTAAACATTCAGTACTTC.

CDR3 bases: TGTGCCAGCAGACAAGACAGGTCCCGGGGTTCACCCCTCCACTTT. Protein sequence: CASRQDRSRGSPLHF. V usage is TRBV6-5 and J usage is TRBJ1-6; TRBD1 might be the D (6 bases). Germline V gene sequence: CDR1 MNHEY, CDR2 SVGAGI. This CDR3 is built from 15 residues. Between the trimmed V and J ends, which lost 6 bases and 9 bases, there was a span of 18 bases.

This clonotype was seen a few times. The gene calls are TRBV7-2 and TRBJ2-1, with 16 bases identical to TRBD2. Germline lookup yields CDR1 SGHTA and CDR2 FQGNSA. The CDR3 loop spans 18 amino acids. V lost 4 bases and J lost 1; bases outside the gene matches: 4. CDR3 bases: TGTGCCAGCAGCTGGGGACTAGCGGGGGGGCCGTCCTACAATGAGCAGTTCTTC. This translates into CASSWGLAGGPSYNEQFF.

This clonotype was recorded a few times. This chain links TRBV20-1 with TRBJ1-1; TRBD1 is a possible D gene (6 bases). The V and J ends lost 3 bases and 0 bases respectively, with 14 bases between them. Germline loops: CDR1 DFQATT, CDR2 SNEGSKA (reference sequence). The CDR3 totals 15 residues. CDR3 region: CSARLHREVNTEAFF. The CDR3 DNA reads as TGCAGTGCTAGGTTACACAGGGAGGTGAACACTGAAGCTTTCTTT.

The CDR3 region is CASSLGGTGGTQPQHF. For the CDR3, the DNA is TGTGCCAGCAGCTTAGGAGGGACAGGGGGCACTCAGCCCCAGCATTTT. This sequence joins TRBV7-2 and TRBJ1-5; 12 bases line up with TRBD1. Per the germline V gene, CDR1 is SGHTA and CDR2 is FQGNSA. Losses at the gene ends were 1 base for V and 6 bases for J; bases not matched to a gene: 4. The CDR3 consists of 16 residues.

The sample holds a few counts of this clonotype. The chain combines TRBV7-9 with TRBJ1-2, with no clear D. The V gene lost 4 bases and the J gene lost 0 bases, with 15 bases spanning the gap. The CDR3 covers 16 residues. CDR1 is SEHNR and CDR2 is FQNEAQ in the germline V gene (reference sequence). The CDR3 region has the DNA TGTGCCAGCAGCTCCTACTCCCCCGGACCTAACTATGGCTACACCTTC. Amino acids: CASSSYSPGPNYGYTF.

J is TRBJ2-2 and V is TRBV5-5, with 14 nucleotides matching TRBD2. After removal of 0 bases from V and 4 bases from J, the junction contained 2 bases not matched to a gene. The germline gives CDR1 SGHKS, CDR2 YYEKEE (reference sequence). This CDR3 is 17 amino acids long. This chain's CDR3 is CASSLGLAGGTTGELFF. DNA of the CDR3: TGTGCCAGCAGCTTGGGACTAGCGGGGGGGACCACCGGGGAGCTGTTTTTT.

This clonotype is a singleton in its sample. CDR3 DNA sequence: TGCAGTGCTAGAGAGCCTGGGTCAGGGGTCGATGAGCAGTTCTTC. Translation gives CSAREPGSGVDEQFF. The chain uses TRBV20-1 and TRBJ2-1, with TRBD1 as a possible D gene (6 bases). Trimming removed 0 bases at V and 8 bases at J, with 17 bases between. The CDR3 loop spans 15 amino acids. The germline CDR1 and CDR2 sequences are DFQATT and SNEGSKA (reference sequence).